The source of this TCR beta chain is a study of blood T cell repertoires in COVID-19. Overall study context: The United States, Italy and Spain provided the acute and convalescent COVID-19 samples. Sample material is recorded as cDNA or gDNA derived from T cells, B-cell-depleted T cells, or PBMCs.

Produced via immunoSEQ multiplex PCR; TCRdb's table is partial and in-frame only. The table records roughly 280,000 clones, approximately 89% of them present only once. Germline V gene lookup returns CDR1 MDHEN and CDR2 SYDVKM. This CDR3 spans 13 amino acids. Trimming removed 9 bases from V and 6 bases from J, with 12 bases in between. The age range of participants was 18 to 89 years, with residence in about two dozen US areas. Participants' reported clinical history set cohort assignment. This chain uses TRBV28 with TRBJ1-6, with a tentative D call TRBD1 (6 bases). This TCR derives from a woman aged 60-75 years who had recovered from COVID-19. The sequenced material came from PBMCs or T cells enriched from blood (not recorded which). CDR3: CASFDRLNSPLHF. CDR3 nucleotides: TGTGCCAGTTTCGACAGGCTTAATTCACCCCTCCACTTT.